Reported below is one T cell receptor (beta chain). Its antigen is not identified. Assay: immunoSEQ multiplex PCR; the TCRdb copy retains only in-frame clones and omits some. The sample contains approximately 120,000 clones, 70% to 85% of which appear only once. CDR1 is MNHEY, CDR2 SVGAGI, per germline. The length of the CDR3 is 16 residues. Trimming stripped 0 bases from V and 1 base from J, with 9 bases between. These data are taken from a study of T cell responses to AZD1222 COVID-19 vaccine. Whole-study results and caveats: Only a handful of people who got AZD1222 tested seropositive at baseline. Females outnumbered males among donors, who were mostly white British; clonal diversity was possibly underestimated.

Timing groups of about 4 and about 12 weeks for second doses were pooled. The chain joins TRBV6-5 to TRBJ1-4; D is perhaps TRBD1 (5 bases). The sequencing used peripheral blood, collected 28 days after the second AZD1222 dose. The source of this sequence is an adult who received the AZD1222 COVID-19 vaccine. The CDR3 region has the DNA TGTGCCAGCAGTTACTCTCAGGGTGTAACTAATGAAAAACTGTTTTTT. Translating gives CASSYSQGVTNEKLFF.